These T cell receptor beta chains were read from a single sample in a study of T cell responses to AZD1222 COVID-19 vaccine. Generated by immunoSEQ multiplex PCR, the TCRdb table keeps only in-frame clones and is missing some. Among some 120,000 clones, more than 85% were seen once, and the ten largest hold 4% to 5%. This specimen consisted of peripheral blood, obtained on day 0 of AZD1222 vaccination. These TCRs come from an adult in good health. CDR3s include the opening cysteine and the closing phenylalanine or tryptophan. The order of the fields is V gene, J gene, clone size, D gene, CDR3 protein, CDR3 DNA. A D gene is named only where the DNA matches it firmly. Where a row states a size, it is once, few, many or the class of an expanded clone; other rows omit it.

V: TRBV11-2
J: TRBJ2-7
size: .
D: .
CDR3: CASSLSGSTYEQYF
DNA: TGTGCCAGCAGCTTATCCGGGTCTACCTACGAGCAGTACTTC

V: TRBV7-2
J: TRBJ2-2
size: .
D: TRBD2
CDR3: CASSLTSGTGELFF
DNA: TGTGCCAGCAGCTTGACTAGCGGCACCGGGGAGCTGTTTTTT

V: TRBV12-5
J: TRBJ1-1
size: .
D: .
CDR3: CASRVTNTEAFF
DNA: TGTGCTAGCCGGGTCACGAACACTGAAGCTTTCTTT

V: TRBV10-3
J: TRBJ2-6
size: .
D: TRBD1
CDR3: CAISHDRAGANVLTF
DNA: TGTGCCATCAGTCACGACAGGGCTGGGGCCAACGTCCTGACTTTC

V: TRBV6-2/TRBV6-3
J: TRBJ2-2
size: once
D: .
CDR3: CASSYVGSGWVFF
DNA: TGTGCCAGCAGTTACGTCGGTTCTGGTTGGGTGTTTTTT

V: TRBV6-5
J: TRBJ1-2
size: .
D: .
CDR3: CASNRANYGYTF
DNA: TGTGCCAGCAATAGGGCAAACTATGGCTACACCTTC

V: TRBV2
J: TRBJ2-3
size: .
D: .
CDR3: CASSLMGRTDTQYF
DNA: TGTGCCAGCAGTCTAATGGGACGCACAGATACGCAGTATTTT

V: TRBV9
J: TRBJ1-2
size: .
D: .
CDR3: CASSVYGDDYGYTF
DNA: TGTGCCAGCAGCGTATATGGGGACGACTATGGCTACACCTTC

V: TRBV21-1
J: TRBJ2-3
size: .
D: .
CDR3: CASRLAGGIQGTDTQYF
DNA: TGTGCCAGCAGACTAGCGGGGGGAATTCAAGGCACAGATACGCAGTATTTT

V: TRBV18
J: TRBJ2-4
size: .
D: .
CDR3: CASSPGGGNPKNIQYF
DNA: TGTGCCAGCTCACCAGGGGGAGGTAATCCCAAAAACATTCAGTACTTC

V: TRBV9
J: TRBJ2-7
size: .
D: .
CDR3: CASSVGESVFYEQYF
DNA: TGTGCCAGCAGCGTAGGAGAGTCCGTCTTCTACGAGCAGTACTTC

V: TRBV28
J: TRBJ1-1
size: .
D: .
CDR3: CASSLWWQVEAFF
DNA: TGTGCCAGCAGTTTATGGTGGCAGGTTGAAGCTTTCTTT

V: TRBV4-3
J: TRBJ2-1
size: .
D: TRBD2
CDR3: CASSHASLAGNEQFF
DNA: TGCGCCAGCAGCCATGCCTCACTAGCGGGCAATGAGCAGTTCTTC

V: TRBV7-2
J: TRBJ2-5
size: .
D: TRBD1
CDR3: CASSFLGTGAIQETQYF
DNA: TGTGCCAGCAGTTTTCTTGGGACAGGGGCGATTCAAGAGACCCAGTACTTC

V: TRBV5-4
J: TRBJ2-3
size: .
D: TRBD2
CDR3: CASSLVLAGATDTQYF
DNA: TGTGCCAGCAGCTTGGTGTTAGCGGGGGCCACAGATACGCAGTATTTT

V: TRBV28
J: TRBJ1-2
size: .
D: .
CDR3: CASSKQQGVGYTF
DNA: TGTGCCAGCAGTAAACAACAGGGAGTTGGCTACACCTTC

V: TRBV10-2
J: TRBJ2-7
size: .
D: TRBD2
CDR3: CASSQLAGGRSYEQYF
DNA: TGCGCCAGCAGCCAATTAGCGGGGGGACGCTCCTACGAGCAGTACTTC

V: TRBV2
J: TRBJ1-2
size: .
D: TRBD1
CDR3: CASSEGAGGRIGGYTF
DNA: TGTGCCAGCAGTGAAGGGGCAGGGGGCCGTATAGGTGGCTACACCTTC

V: TRBV20-1
J: TRBJ2-1
size: .
D: TRBD2
CDR3: CSASELAGLKGSDEQFF
DNA: TGCAGTGCTAGTGAGCTAGCGGGGCTCAAGGGAAGTGATGAGCAGTTCTTC

V: TRBV2
J: TRBJ2-7
size: .
D: .
CDR3: CASGLPSSYEQYF
DNA: TGTGCCAGCGGACTTCCAAGCTCCTACGAGCAGTACTTC

V: TRBV7-2
J: TRBJ2-2
size: .
D: .
CDR3: CASSYGQTTGELFF
DNA: TGTGCCAGCAGCTACGGACAGACCACCGGGGAGCTGTTTTTT

V: TRBV4-2
J: TRBJ2-7
size: many
D: TRBD1
CDR3: CASSHPGTEYEQYF
DNA: TGTGCCAGCAGCCACCCCGGGACAGAGTACGAGCAGTACTTC

V: TRBV9
J: TRBJ1-6
size: .
D: TRBD1
CDR3: CASRDSGGLNSPLHF
DNA: TGTGCCAGCAGGGACTCAGGGGGCTTGAATTCACCCCTCCACTTT

V: TRBV6-2/TRBV6-3
J: TRBJ2-7
size: .
D: .
CDR3: CASSPPGEQYF
DNA: TGTGCCAGCAGTCCCCCAGGGGAGCAGTACTTC

V: TRBV19
J: TRBJ2-1
size: .
D: .
CDR3: CASSIIADYNEQFF
DNA: TGTGCCAGTAGTATAATAGCAGACTACAATGAGCAGTTCTTC

V: TRBV7-9
J: TRBJ1-5
size: .
D: .
CDR3: CASSLDGQPQHF
DNA: TGTGCCAGCAGTCTGGACGGCCAGCCCCAGCATTTT

V: TRBV6-5
J: TRBJ2-1
size: .
D: TRBD2
CDR3: CASSLAGAGGEQFF
DNA: TGTGCCAGCAGTCTAGCGGGCGCTGGGGGTGAGCAGTTCTTC

V: TRBV2
J: TRBJ2-5
size: .
D: .
CDR3: CAAKQTETQYF
DNA: TGTGCCGCAAAGCAAACAGAGACCCAGTACTTC

V: TRBV18
J: TRBJ1-1
size: .
D: .
CDR3: CASSPVRNTEAFF
DNA: TGTGCCAGCTCACCCGTCAGGAACACTGAAGCTTTCTTT

V: TRBV2
J: TRBJ1-3
size: .
D: TRBD1
CDR3: CASRGQGRTGSGNTIYF
DNA: TGTGCCAGCAGAGGACAGGGGAGGACTGGGTCTGGAAACACCATATATTTT

V: TRBV3-1/TRBV3-2
J: TRBJ1-5
size: once
D: .
CDR3: CASSGGRGGQPQHF
DNA: TGTGCCAGCAGCGGAGGGAGGGGAGGTCAGCCCCAGCATTTT

V: TRBV5-6
J: TRBJ1-2
size: .
D: .
CDR3: CASASQGRDYGYTF
DNA: TGTGCCAGCGCCTCACAGGGACGGGACTATGGCTACACCTTC

V: TRBV2
J: TRBJ1-5
size: .
D: .
CDR3: CASSYAAQPQHF
DNA: TGTGCCAGCAGTTACGCGGCTCAGCCCCAGCATTTT

V: TRBV5-8
J: TRBJ2-3
size: once
D: .
CDR3: CASSSALVTASTDTQYF
DNA: TGTGCCAGCAGCTCCGCACTAGTAACGGCCAGCACAGATACGCAGTATTTT

V: TRBV10-3
J: TRBJ2-3
size: .
D: .
CDR3: CAIKGPLSTDTQYF
DNA: TGTGCCATCAAGGGGCCGCTTAGCACAGATACGCAGTATTTT

V: TRBV9
J: TRBJ2-5
size: .
D: .
CDR3: CASSRGGLTGETQYF
DNA: TGTGCCAGCAGCCGCGGTGGGCTCACAGGGGAGACCCAGTACTTC

V: TRBV7-9
J: TRBJ1-3
size: .
D: .
CDR3: CASSLVRSGNTIYF
DNA: TGTGCCAGCAGCTTAGTCCGCAGCGGAAACACCATATATTTT

V: TRBV4-1
J: TRBJ1-2
size: .
D: .
CDR3: CASSQEGSSYGYTF
DNA: TGCGCCAGCAGCCAAGAAGGTAGCAGCTATGGCTACACCTTC

V: TRBV5-4
J: TRBJ2-5
size: .
D: TRBD1
CDR3: CASSLGTGGIFQETQYF
DNA: TGTGCCAGCAGCTTGGGAACAGGGGGCATTTTTCAAGAGACCCAGTACTTC

V: TRBV5-1
J: TRBJ2-3
size: .
D: .
CDR3: CASSLVKTLEGADTQYF
DNA: TGCGCCAGCAGCTTGGTTAAGACTCTTGAGGGTGCAGATACGCAGTATTTT

V: TRBV7-3
J: TRBJ1-2
size: .
D: .
CDR3: CASSRGRTNYGYTF
DNA: TGTGCCAGCAGCAGGGGGAGAACTAACTATGGCTACACCTTC

V: TRBV6-2/TRBV6-3
J: TRBJ2-7
size: .
D: .
CDR3: CASSYRPPMGGAWYEQYF
DNA: TGTGCCAGCAGTTACCGGCCCCCCATGGGGGGGGCTTGGTACGAGCAGTACTTC

V: TRBV9
J: TRBJ1-5
size: .
D: TRBD1
CDR3: CASSGGQRGQPQHF
DNA: TGTGCCAGCAGCGGGGGACAGCGGGGTCAGCCCCAGCATTTT

V: TRBV7-9
J: TRBJ1-1
size: .
D: TRBD1
CDR3: CASSHRGGRTEAFF
DNA: TGTGCCAGCAGCCACAGGGGGGGTAGGACTGAAGCTTTCTTT

V: TRBV4-3
J: TRBJ1-1
size: .
D: .
CDR3: CASSQDHRTSTEAFF
DNA: TGCGCCAGCAGCCAAGATCATAGGACTTCGACTGAAGCTTTCTTT

V: TRBV20-1
J: TRBJ1-1
size: .
D: .
CDR3: CSASQGRTEAFF
DNA: TGCAGTGCGAGTCAGGGCAGGACTGAAGCTTTCTTT

V: TRBV6-4
J: TRBJ2-3
size: few
D: .
CDR3: CASSDSGGSTDTQYF
DNA: TGTGCCAGCAGTGACTCTGGCGGGTCCACAGATACGCAGTATTTT

V: TRBV18
J: TRBJ1-4
size: .
D: TRBD1
CDR3: CASSIPGQGMDEKLFF
DNA: TGTGCCAGCTCCATTCCGGGACAGGGGATGGATGAAAAACTGTTTTTT

V: TRBV15
J: TRBJ1-5
size: few
D: .
CDR3: CATSREARGGQPQHF
DNA: TGTGCCACCAGCAGAGAAGCAAGGGGGGGGCAGCCCCAGCATTTT

V: TRBV7-6
J: TRBJ2-1
size: .
D: .
CDR3: CASSLGRGHYNEQFF
DNA: TGTGCCAGCAGCTTGGGGCGGGGGCACTACAATGAGCAGTTCTTC

V: TRBV2
J: TRBJ2-7
size: .
D: .
CDR3: CASSEGRGAYEQYF
DNA: TGTGCCAGCAGTGAAGGGCGGGGTGCCTACGAGCAGTACTTC

V: TRBV13
J: TRBJ2-5
size: few
D: .
CDR3: CASSSPGRETQYF
DNA: TGTGCCAGCAGCTCTCCGGGGAGAGAGACCCAGTACTTC

V: TRBV5-4
J: TRBJ1-3
size: .
D: .
CDR3: CASSLAQRDTSTIYF
DNA: TGTGCCAGCAGCTTGGCCCAACGGGACACCTCCACCATATATTTT

V: TRBV6-5
J: TRBJ1-3
size: .
D: TRBD1
CDR3: CASSPGQGAGNTIYF
DNA: TGTGCCAGCAGCCCCGGACAGGGGGCTGGAAACACCATATATTTT

V: TRBV7-2
J: TRBJ1-3
size: once
D: .
CDR3: CASSRQGMGRAGNTIYF
DNA: TGTGCCAGCAGCCGGCAGGGCATGGGGAGGGCTGGAAACACCATATATTTT

V: TRBV15
J: TRBJ2-2
size: .
D: .
CDR3: CATSRGSSTGELFF
DNA: TGTGCCACCAGCAGAGGTAGTAGTACCGGGGAGCTGTTTTTT

V: TRBV27
J: TRBJ1-6
size: .
D: .
CDR3: CASSLSLGDFYNSPLHF
DNA: TGTGCCAGCAGTTTATCGTTGGGGGATTTCTATAATTCACCCCTCCACTTT